These 18 T cell receptor beta chains came from one sample sequenced in a study of breast tumors, draining lymph nodes, adjacent tissues. Via MiXCR, TCRdb re-called the multiplex PCR reads, giving one row per CDR3 protein. The table includes 130,000 or so distinct CDR3 sequences, roughly 20% detected once. Axillary draining lymph nodes of breast cancer patients supplied the node samples. Material: axillary lymph node tissue. These receptors came from a female donor with breast cancer. Some clones in this sample may be carry-over from other donors' samples.

With regard to this clonotype: A read error is possible here, since a much larger clone lies one base away. V and J are TRBV6-5 and TRBJ1-2; D might be TRBD1 (5 bases). The CDR3 runs 13 residues. V lost 10 bases and J 12 bases, leaving 24 bases between the germline ends. Germline CDR1 and CDR2: MNHEY and SVGAGI. The CDR3 is CATQGEGVRGHTF. DNA of the CDR3: TGTGCCACCCAAGGAGAAGGGGTTCGGGGCCACACCTTC.

This clonotype was recorded at least ten times. The genes are TRBV5-1 and TRBJ2-3, with TRBD1 matching 7 bases. Germline V CDR1 and CDR2: SGHRS, YFSETQ. J was trimmed by 1 base and V by 3 bases; bases with no gene match: 8. There are 16 residues in the CDR3. The CDR3 loop is CASSSGTAPGTDTQYF. The CDR3 DNA is TGCGCCAGCAGCTCCGGGACAGCACCCGGCACAGATACGCAGTATTTT.

This clonotype was counted a few times. The V call is TRBV6-6, the J call TRBJ2-6, with D possibly matching TRBD1 (6 bases). This CDR3 has 15 residues. Germline V gene data show CDR1 as MNHNY and CDR2 as SVGAGI (reference sequence). Trimming took off 8 bases at V and 4 bases at J, with 15 bases between the two ends. The CDR3 sequence is CASGLEGGGANVLTF. The CDR3 nucleotides read TGTGCCAGCGGGCTAGAAGGGGGAGGGGCCAACGTCCTGACTTTC.

Notes on this clonotype: Germline is not matched at one junction end, which may reflect a read error. This chain links TRBV20-1 with TRBJ2-7; 8 bases line up with TRBD2. Germline loops: CDR1 DFQATT, CDR2 SNEGSKA (reference sequence). The CDR3 is 12 residues long. For the CDR3, the DNA is TGTAGTGCTAGCGGGTCCGCCTACGGGCAGTACTTC. This codes for CSASGSAYGQYF.

This clonotype was seen a handful of times. This could be a read error, since a much larger clone is one nucleotide away. The chain couples TRBV24-1 to TRBJ2-3; no clear D gene. The CDR3 totals 13 residues. Germline V gives CDR1 KGHDR, CDR2 SFDVKD. CDR3 in amino acids: CATSVGVSDAQYF. CDR3 in DNA: TGTGCCACCAGTGTAGGAGTGTCAGATGCGCAGTATTTT.

This clonotype appeared many times. The chain joins TRBV10-3 to TRBJ2-7; 9 bases fit TRBD2. Germline V gene lookup returns CDR1 ENHRY and CDR2 SYGVKD. The CDR3 totals 13 residues. V dropped 8 bases and J dropped 7; count of bases not matched to a gene: 9. In nucleotides, the CDR3 is TGTGCCATCCAGGATAGCGGGAGCTGGGAGCAGTACTTC. Encoded protein: CAIQDSGSWEQYF.

This clonotype showed up many times. The chain has TRBV27 and TRBJ2-1; no definite D call. The CDR3 has 12 amino acids. The V gene's germline CDR1 is MNHEY and CDR2 SMNVEV (reference sequence). Trimming took 0 bases from V and 6 from J, leaving 3 bases between them. The CDR3 region is CASSLSGNEQFF. The CDR3 nucleotides are TGTGCCAGCAGTTTATCCGGCAATGAGCAGTTCTTC.

This clonotype was seen only a few times. The chain recombines TRBV28 with TRBJ2-1; 9 nucleotides line up with TRBD2. The CDR3 is 16 residues long. The trim removed 0 bases at V and 5 bases at J, leaving 5 bases unmatched. The germline V gene encodes CDR1 MDHEN and CDR2 SYDVKM. Written as DNA, the CDR3 is TGTGCCAGCAGTTTATGGGCGGGAGGGAAGAACAATGAGCAGTTCTTC. Encoded protein: CASSLWAGGKNNEQFF. Full variable domain (remainder filled in from reference TRBV28 and TRBJ2-1): DVKVTQSSRYLVKRTGEKVFLECVQDMDHENMFWYRQDPGLGLRLIYFSYDVKMKEKGDIPEGYSVSREKKERFSLILESASTNQTSMYLCASSLWAGGKNNEQFFGPGTRLTVL.

The gene calls are TRBV28 and TRBJ2-2, with 10 bases fitting TRBD1. V lost 8 bases to trimming and J lost 6 bases; unmatched junction nucleotides: 0. This CDR3 contains 12 residues. CDR1 MDHEN and CDR2 SYDVKM come from the germline V gene. The CDR3 loop is CASGQGAGELFF. DNA of the CDR3: TGTGCCAGCGGACAGGGGGCCGGGGAGCTGTTTTTT.

This clonotype was recorded many times. V gene TRBV30 combines with J gene TRBJ1-6; D gene ambiguous. V was shortened by 0 bases and J by 7 bases, with 13 bases between the two germline ends. The germline V gene has CDR1 GTSNPN and CDR2 SVGIG (reference sequence). The CDR3 is made up of 15 amino acids. This chain's CDR3 is CAWSVRIEGNSPLHF. The DNA for the CDR3 is TGTGCCTGGAGTGTACGAATCGAAGGAAATTCACCCCTCCACTTT.

For the CDR3, the DNA is TGTGCCAGCAGCTCCCCCCCCCCTCCACCGCAGTATTTT. Residues: CASSSPPPPPQYF. J is TRBJ2-3 and V is TRBV7-2; no clear D. The V end lost 4 bases, the J end lost 10 bases, and 15 bases lay between the germline ends. This CDR3 has 13 residues. The germline V gene has CDR1 SGHTA and CDR2 FQGNSA. The full variable domain, its missing parts supplied by reference TRBV7-2 and TRBJ2-3, is GAGVSQSPSNKVTEKGKDVELRCDPISGHTALYWYRQSLGQGLEFLIYFQGNSAPDKSGLPSDRFSAERTGGSVSTLTIQRTQQEDSAVYLCASSSPPPPPQYFGPGTRLTVL.

At least ten counts were recorded for this clonotype. The V and J genes are TRBV7-9 and TRBJ2-1, with D unresolved. Looked up from germline, CDR1 is SEHNR and CDR2 is FQNEAQ (reference sequence). The CDR3 sequence is 11 residues long. Trimming stripped 3 bases from V and 5 bases from J, with 2 bases between. The CDR3 DNA sequence: TGTGCCAGCAGCTTGGACAATGAGCAGTTCTTC. Its protein is CASSLDNEQFF.

This clonotype has a count of ten or more. The chain links TRBV5-4 to TRBJ2-7; 9 bases match TRBD2. The CDR3 is 15 amino acids. Germline loops: CDR1 SGHNT, CDR2 YYREEE (reference sequence). J gave up 4 bases and V 1 base, and 6 bases lay outside the gene matches. The CDR3 DNA reads as TGTGCCAGCAGCTTGTCGTCTAGCGGGGATTACGAGCAGTACTTC. Encoded protein: CASSLSSSGDYEQYF.

Remarks on this clonotype: Since a much larger clone is just one base distant, this may be a read error. The chain joins TRBV2 to TRBJ1-4; D is undetermined. The CDR3 has 11 residues. The germline gives CDR1 SNHLY, CDR2 FYNNEI. The DNA of the CDR3 is TGTGCCAGCAGTGAGGGTGAAAAACTGCTTTTT. It specifies CASSEGEKLLF.

The CDR3 sequence is CAWSPYGDIQYF. The CDR3 DNA follows: TGTGCCTGGAGTCCGTATGGAGACATTCAGTACTTC. This rearrangement joins TRBV30 to TRBJ2-4; no definite D call. Per germline, CDR1 GTSNPN and CDR2 SVGIG (reference sequence). V lost 2 bases, J lost 8 bases, and 10 bases lay in between. CDR3 length equals 12 residues.

This clonotype was counted ten times or more. This rearrangement joins TRBV7-6 to TRBJ2-1; a possible D gene is TRBD2 (5 bases). This CDR3 region has 13 residues. Germline V lookup: CDR1 SGHVS, CDR2 FNYEAQ. Deletions cut 5 bases from V and 8 bases from J, with 13 bases between. The CDR3 region has the DNA TGTGCCAGCAGCCCCCGACCGGGGTATGAGCAGTTCTTC. This encodes CASSPRPGYEQFF.

For this clonotype: A much larger clone sits a single nucleotide away, making a read error possible. This rearrangement joins TRBV12-3 or TRBV12-4 to TRBJ2-1; perhaps TRBD1 as D (5 bases). This CDR3 contains 14 residues. The CDR3, as DNA: TGTGCCAGCAGCTTTATAAACAGGTTGAATGAGCGGTTCTTC. Translated, it gives CASSFINRLNERFF.

This rearrangement joins TRBV27 to TRBJ2-1, with D unclear. V was cut by 3 bases and J by 6 bases, with 9 bases left in between. The CDR3 loop spans 13 amino acids. From germline, CDR1 is MNHEY and CDR2 SMNVEV (reference sequence). CDR3 sequence reads: CASSFPGFNEQFF. CDR3 coding DNA: TGTGCCAGCAGTTTTCCCGGGTTCAATGAGCAGTTCTTC.